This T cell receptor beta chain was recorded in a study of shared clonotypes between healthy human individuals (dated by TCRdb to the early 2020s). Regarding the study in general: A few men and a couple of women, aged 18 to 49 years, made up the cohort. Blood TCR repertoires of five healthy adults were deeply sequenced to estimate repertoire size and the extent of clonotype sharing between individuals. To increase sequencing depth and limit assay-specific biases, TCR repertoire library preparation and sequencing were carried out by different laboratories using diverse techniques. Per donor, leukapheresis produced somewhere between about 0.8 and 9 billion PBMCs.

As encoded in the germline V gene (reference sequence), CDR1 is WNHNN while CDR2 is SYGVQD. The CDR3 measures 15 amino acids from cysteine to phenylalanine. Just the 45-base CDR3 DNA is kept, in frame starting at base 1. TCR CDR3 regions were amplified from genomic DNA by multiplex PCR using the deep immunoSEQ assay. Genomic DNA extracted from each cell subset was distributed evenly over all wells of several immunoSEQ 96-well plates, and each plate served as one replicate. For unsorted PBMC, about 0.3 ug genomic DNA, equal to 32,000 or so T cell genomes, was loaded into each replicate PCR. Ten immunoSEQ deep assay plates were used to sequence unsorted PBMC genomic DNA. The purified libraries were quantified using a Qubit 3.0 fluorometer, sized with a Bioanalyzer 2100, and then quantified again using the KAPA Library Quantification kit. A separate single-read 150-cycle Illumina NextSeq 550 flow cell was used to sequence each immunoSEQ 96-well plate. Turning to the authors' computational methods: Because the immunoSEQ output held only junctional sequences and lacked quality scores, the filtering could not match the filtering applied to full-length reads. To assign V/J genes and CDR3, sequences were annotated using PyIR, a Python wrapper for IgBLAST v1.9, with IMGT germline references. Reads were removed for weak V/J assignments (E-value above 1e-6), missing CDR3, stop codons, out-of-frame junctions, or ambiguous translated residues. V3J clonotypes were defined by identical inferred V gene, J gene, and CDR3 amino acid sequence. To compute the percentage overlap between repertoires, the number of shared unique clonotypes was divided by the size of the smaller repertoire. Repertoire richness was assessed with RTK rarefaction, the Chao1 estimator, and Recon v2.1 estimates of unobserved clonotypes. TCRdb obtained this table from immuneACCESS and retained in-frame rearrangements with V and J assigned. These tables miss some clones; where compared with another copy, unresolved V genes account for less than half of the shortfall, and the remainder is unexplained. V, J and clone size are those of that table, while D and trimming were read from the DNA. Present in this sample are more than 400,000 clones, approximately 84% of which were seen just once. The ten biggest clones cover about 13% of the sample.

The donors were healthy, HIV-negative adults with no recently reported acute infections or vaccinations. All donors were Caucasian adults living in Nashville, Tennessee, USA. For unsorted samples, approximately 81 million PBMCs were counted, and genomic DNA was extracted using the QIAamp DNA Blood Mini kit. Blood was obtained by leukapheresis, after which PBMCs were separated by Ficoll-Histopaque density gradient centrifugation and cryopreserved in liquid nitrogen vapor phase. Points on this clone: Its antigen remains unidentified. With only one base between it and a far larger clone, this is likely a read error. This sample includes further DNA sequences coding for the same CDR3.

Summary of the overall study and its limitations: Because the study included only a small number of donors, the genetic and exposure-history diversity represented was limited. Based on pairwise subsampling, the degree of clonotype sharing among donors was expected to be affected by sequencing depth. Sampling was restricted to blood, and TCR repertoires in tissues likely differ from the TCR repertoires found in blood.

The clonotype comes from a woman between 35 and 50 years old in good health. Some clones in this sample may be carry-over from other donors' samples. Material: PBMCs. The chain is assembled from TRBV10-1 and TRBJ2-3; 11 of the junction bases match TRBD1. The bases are TGCGCTAGCAGTAACCCGGGACAGGGGGCAGATACGCAGTATTTT. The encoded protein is CASSNPGQGADTQYF.